A single sample gave rise to the 18 T cell receptor beta chains below, sequenced in a study of graft-versus-host responses after intestinal transplantation. Some clones are missing from TCRdb's copy, which holds only in-frame ones; the method was immunoSEQ multiplex PCR. There are some 110,000 clones in the sample; roughly 92% occur only once, and roughly 0.23% lies in the top ten. The antigens of these receptors remain unknown. The material sequenced was unstimulated CD4+ T cells sorted from spleen or lymph node cells, taken before transplant. The receptor source for this set is a human donor who was the organ donor for an intestinal transplant.

The rearrangement joins TRBV7-9 to TRBJ2-1; 7 nucleotides line up with TRBD1. The CDR3 covers 13 residues. V lost 5 bases, J lost 9 bases, and 7 bases stayed unmatched. Germline V CDR1 and CDR2: SEHNR, FQNEAQ (reference sequence). In nucleotides, the CDR3 is TGTGCCAGCAGCGCTACGACAGGGACTGAGCAGTTCTTC. It translates to CASSATTGTEQFF.

This sequence joins TRBV7-2 and TRBJ2-2; D is unclear. CDR3 length: 15 amino acids. Trimming took off 2 bases at V and 1 base at J, with 8 bases between the two ends. Germline CDR1 reads SGHTA; CDR2 reads FQGNSA. The CDR3 spells CASSLSPQNTGELFF. DNA for the CDR3: TGTGCCAGCAGCTTATCCCCCCAGAACACCGGGGAGCTGTTTTTT.

The chain combines TRBV28 with TRBJ2-3; no clear D. V dropped 8 bases and J dropped 0 bases, with 18 bases sitting between them. Germline-derived CDR1 and CDR2 are MDHEN and SYDVKM. This CDR3 is built from 16 residues. The CDR3 is CASSIPRFTSTDTQYF. The CDR3 nucleotides are TGTGCCAGCTCGATCCCCCGGTTCACTAGCACAGATACGCAGTATTTT.

The chain is built from TRBV21-1 and TRBJ2-7; TRBD1 reflects the table's D call only, with no check against the DNA. TRBV21-1 counts as a pseudogene. CDR3 size: 16 residues. The CDR3 here is CASSREQGAAPHEQYF. CDR3 sequence (DNA): TGTGCCAGCAGCAGAGAACAGGGGGCCGCCCCCCACGAGCAGTACTTC.

This clone was seen only once. The gene calls are TRBV2 and TRBJ2-7, with D hard to call. V dropped 2 bases and J dropped 3 bases, with 14 bases sitting between them. The CDR3 loop spans 15 amino acids. Germline V CDR1 and CDR2: SNHLY, FYNNEI. This CDR3 reads CASSESPRALYEQYF. The CDR3 bases are TGTGCCAGCAGTGAATCCCCGAGAGCTCTCTACGAGCAGTACTTC.

This rearrangement joins TRBV7-9 to TRBJ2-3, with 7 bases fitting TRBD1. J gave up 6 bases and V 5 bases, and 14 bases lay outside the gene matches. CDR1 is SEHNR, CDR2 FQNEAQ, per germline (reference sequence). The CDR3 extends over 16 amino acids. The DNA for the CDR3 is TGTGCCAGCAGCCGGGGTACGACAGGGTCAGGGGATACGCAGTATTTT. It is translated as CASSRGTTGSGDTQYF.

DNA for the CDR3: TGTGCCAGCAGCTTGGTGGGACAGGGAGGAGAGACCCAGTACTTC. Its translation is CASSLVGQGGETQYF. The rearrangement joins TRBV7-9 to TRBJ2-5, with TRBD1 matching over 9 bases. CDR3 length: 15 amino acids. The germline CDR1 and CDR2 sequences are SEHNR and FQNEAQ (reference sequence). V dropped 3 bases and J dropped 4; count of bases not matched to a gene: 6.

The rearrangement links TRBV18 to TRBJ2-2; no definite D call. Trimming left V 3 bases short and J 3 bases short, with 8 bases between. Germline V gene sequence: CDR1 KGHSH, CDR2 LQKENI. This CDR3 has 14 amino acids. The CDR3 is CASSPRADTGELFF. In DNA form, the CDR3 reads TGTGCCAGCTCACCCCGGGCGGACACCGGGGAGCTGTTTTTT. The full variable domain, with the rest looked up from reference TRBV18 and TRBJ2-2, is NAGVMQNPRHLVRRRGQEARLRCSPMKGHSHVYWYRQLPEEGLKFMVYLQKENIIDESGMPKERFSAEFPKEGPSILRIQQVVRGDSAAYFCASSPRADTGELFFGEGSRLTVL.

This clone was observed a single time. This rearrangement joins TRBV11-2 to TRBJ2-7; D gene ambiguous. Trimming took off 5 bases at V and 2 bases at J, with 7 bases between the two ends. The CDR3 length is 12 residues. In germline, CDR1 is SGHAT, CDR2 FQNNGV. CDR3: CASSQVTYEQYF. The CDR3, as DNA: TGTGCCAGCAGCCAGGTCACCTACGAGCAGTACTTC.

This clone was counted only a few times. The chain recombines TRBV6-6 with TRBJ1-1; 7 bases line up with TRBD1. Germline CDR1 is MNHNY and CDR2 is SVGAGI (reference sequence). The V gene end was trimmed by 4 bases and the J gene end by 1 base; junction bases not matched to a gene: 3. The CDR3 has 14 amino acids. This CDR3 is CASSFRGENTEAFF. The CDR3 region has the DNA TGTGCCAGCAGTTTCAGGGGGGAGAACACTGAAGCTTTCTTT.

This clone has only one observation. V is TRBV18 and J is TRBJ2-5, with 9 bases matching TRBD2. The CDR3 covers 14 residues. Germline CDR1 is KGHSH and CDR2 is LQKENI. The J segment lost 7 bases and the V segment lost 1 base, leaving 4 bases of the junction unmatched. CDR3 sequence (DNA): TGTGCCAGCTCACCACTAGCGGGAGAAGCGACCCAGTACTTC. Translation gives CASSPLAGEATQYF.

The CDR3 DNA sequence: TGTGCCAGCTCACAGGACGGAAATGAAAAACTGTTTTTT. Residues: CASSQDGNEKLFF. This chain uses TRBV18 with TRBJ1-4; D gene uncertain. V gave up 4 bases and J gave up 5 bases, with 8 bases separating them. The CDR3 has 13 residues. Germline values: CDR1 KGHSH, CDR2 LQKENI.

This clone was recorded only once. This rearrangement joins TRBV5-6 to TRBJ1-3; D remains ambiguous. V was cut by 2 bases and J by 0 bases, with 12 bases left in between. The CDR3 has 16 residues. Germline CDR1 reads SGHDT; CDR2 reads YYEEEE. As DNA, the CDR3 is TGTGCCAGCAGCTTTATGGGTCCGTACTCTGGAAACACCATATATTTT. Protein product: CASSFMGPYSGNTIYF.

About this clone: At the DNA level, this CDR3 is encoded by other sequences in the same sample as well. The V gene is TRBV5-1, the J gene TRBJ2-7; no definite D call. The CDR3 has 11 amino acids. Germline loops: CDR1 SGHRS, CDR2 YFSETQ. The germline V and J ends were trimmed by 0 bases and 4 bases, with 2 bases remaining between them. The CDR3 region has the DNA TGCGCCAGCAGCTTGGGGTACGAGCAGTACTTC. Translation gives CASSLGYEQYF.

This chain uses TRBV4-1 with TRBJ2-1; D is perhaps TRBD1 (5 bases). The CDR3 is 16 residues long. The germline V gene has CDR1 MGHRA and CDR2 YSYEKL. Trimming removed 2 bases at V and 4 bases at J, with 15 bases between. CDR3 DNA sequence: TGCGCCAGCAGCCAATTATGGGGCCTCCTTTACAATGAGCAGTTCTTC. This sequence encodes CASSQLWGLLYNEQFF.

This rearrangement joins TRBV7-2 to TRBJ2-3; TRBD2 matches at 13 bases. Germline-derived CDR1 and CDR2 are SGHTA and FQGNSA. Unmatched junction bases numbered 7, after V lost 4 bases and J lost 6 bases. This CDR3 contains 16 residues. The CDR3 here is CASSWRLAGGSDTQYF. CDR3 nucleotide sequence: TGTGCCAGCAGCTGGAGACTAGCGGGAGGTAGTGATACGCAGTATTTT.

The V and J genes are TRBV6-4 and TRBJ1-2, with D maybe TRBD1 (6 bases). V lost 3 bases, J lost 4 bases, and 15 bases lay in between. Germline CDR1 reads MRHNA; CDR2 reads SNTAGT. This CDR3 comprises 15 residues. The CDR3 DNA reads as TGTGCCAGCAGTGAGTCATGGGACACCCTCTATGGCTACACCTTC. The encoded protein is CASSESWDTLYGYTF.

The V call is TRBV28, the J call TRBJ2-7, with 7 bases lining up with TRBD1. Germline trimming cut 6 bases from V and 7 bases from J; bases unmatched to any gene: 9. The CDR3 loop spans 13 amino acids. Germline CDR1 MDHEN, CDR2 SYDVKM. Here the CDR3 reads CASSFLSGGEQYF. Here the CDR3 DNA reads TGTGCCAGCAGCTTCCTCTCAGGGGGAGAGCAGTACTTC.